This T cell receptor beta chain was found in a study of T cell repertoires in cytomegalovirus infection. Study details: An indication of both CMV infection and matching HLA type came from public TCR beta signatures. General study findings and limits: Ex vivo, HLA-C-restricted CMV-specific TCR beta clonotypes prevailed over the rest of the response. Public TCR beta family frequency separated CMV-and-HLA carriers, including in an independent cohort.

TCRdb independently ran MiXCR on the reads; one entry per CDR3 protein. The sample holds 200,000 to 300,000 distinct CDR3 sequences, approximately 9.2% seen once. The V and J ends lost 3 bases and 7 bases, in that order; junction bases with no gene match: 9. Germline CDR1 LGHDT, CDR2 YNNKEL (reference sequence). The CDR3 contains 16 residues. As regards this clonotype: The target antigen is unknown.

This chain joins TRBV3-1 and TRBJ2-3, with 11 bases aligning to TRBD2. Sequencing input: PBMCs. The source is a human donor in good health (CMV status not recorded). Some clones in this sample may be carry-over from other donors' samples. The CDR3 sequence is CASSHLGLADSNTQYF. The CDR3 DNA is TGTGCCAGCAGCCACCTGGGACTAGCGGACAGCAATACGCAGTATTTT.